These 24 T cell receptor beta chains originate from one sample sequenced in a study of blood T cell repertoires in COVID-19. Repertoires were generated with immunoSEQ multiplex PCR, while TCRdb's copy carries only in-frame clones and drops some. The table includes tens of thousands of clones, approximately 81% detected once. The sequencing sample was made of peripheral blood. The receptors derive from a man at least 80 years old with acute or convalescent COVID-19.

This chain links TRBV5-4 with TRBJ2-1; D is possibly TRBD2 (6 bases). V dropped 4 bases and J dropped 2 bases, with 13 bases sitting between them. The CDR3 consists of 15 residues. Germline loops: CDR1 SGHNT, CDR2 YYREEE (reference sequence). The CDR3 DNA is TGTGCCAGCAGCGCGGCGGGGCAACCCTACAATGAGCAGTTCTTC. Its translation: CASSAAGQPYNEQFF.

V gene TRBV11-2 combines with J gene TRBJ2-3; 13 bases map to TRBD2. The germline CDR1 and CDR2 sequences are SGHAT and FQNNGV. V gave up 3 bases and J gave up 6 bases; unmatched junction bases: 3. This CDR3 comprises 15 residues. CDR3 in DNA: TGTGCCAGCAGCTTCACTAGCGGGGGGGCGGATACGCAGTATTTT. Amino acid sequence: CASSFTSGGADTQYF. Looking up the rest from reference TRBV11-2 and TRBJ2-3 gives the full variable domain: EAGVAQSPRYKIIEKRQSVAFWCNPISGHATLYWYQQILGQGPKLLIQFQNNGVVDDSQLPKDRFSAERLKGVDSTLKIQPAKLEDSAVYLCASSFTSGGADTQYFGPGTRLTVL.

The chain carries TRBV3-1 (or the pseudogene TRBV3-2) and TRBJ1-4; D uncertain. CDR3 length: 15 residues. V lost 6 bases and J lost 3, with 14 bases in between. Germline values: CDR1 LGHDT, CDR2 YNNKEL (reference sequence). For the CDR3, the DNA is TGTGCCAGCAGAAACCTCGGAGGGTCTAATGAAAAACTGTTTTTT. Its protein is CASRNLGGSNEKLFF.

V gene TRBV5-6 combines with J gene TRBJ2-3; a weak D match, TRBD1 (6 bases). From germline, CDR1 is SGHDT and CDR2 YYEEEE. The CDR3 has 15 residues. Trimming pared 4 bases from V and 3 bases from J, leaving 15 bases between. The CDR3 DNA follows: TGTGCCAGCAGCCTACCATCGACAGGTACAGATACGCAGTATTTT. Amino acid sequence: CASSLPSTGTDTQYF.

The rearrangement joins TRBV6-1 to TRBJ2-4, with TRBD2 matching over 13 bases. CDR1 is MNHNS and CDR2 is SASEGT in the germline V gene. Trimming removed 4 bases from V and 4 bases from J; junction bases left unmatched: 7. This CDR3 is built from 17 residues. As DNA, the CDR3 is TGTGCCAGCAGTGGGCTACTAGCGGGGGGGCCGAAAAACATTCAGTACTTC. Protein product: CASSGLLAGGPKNIQYF.

The rearrangement joins TRBV5-1 to TRBJ2-7, with TRBD1 matching 10 bases. J lost 1 base, V lost 0 bases, and 7 bases had no gene match. Germline CDR1 reads SGHRS; CDR2 reads YFSETQ. There are 17 residues in the CDR3. CDR3 sequence reads: CASSLAGRTGGSYEQYF. For the CDR3, the DNA is TGCGCCAGCAGCTTGGCCGGCCGGACAGGGGGGTCCTACGAGCAGTACTTC.

The genes are TRBV7-6 and TRBJ1-3; D not certain. The germline V gene has CDR1 SGHVS and CDR2 FNYEAQ. The V end was cut by 5 bases, the J end by 4 bases, with 9 bases between. This CDR3 comprises 13 residues. The CDR3 loop is CASSGLQGNTIYF. The CDR3 DNA is TGTGCCAGCAGCGGCTTACAAGGAAACACCATATATTTT.

This clone was observed a handful of times. This sequence joins TRBV5-6 and TRBJ1-6; 8 nucleotides align to TRBD1. This CDR3 contains 16 residues. Germline V gene sequence: CDR1 SGHDT, CDR2 YYEEEE. With V trimmed by 6 bases and J by 3 bases, 8 bases remained unmatched. DNA for the CDR3: TGTGCCAGCACCTCAGGGGGCGGGGGCTATAATTCACCCCTCCACTTT. Amino acids: CASTSGGGGYNSPLHF.

This sequence joins TRBV2 and TRBJ2-1, with D possibly being TRBD2 (6 bases). Germline V gene lookup returns CDR1 SNHLY and CDR2 FYNNEI. This CDR3 has 13 amino acids. V was trimmed by 8 bases and J by 8 bases, leaving 16 bases between them. The CDR3 loop is CASGWRGIDEQFF. The CDR3 DNA reads TGTGCCAGCGGGTGGAGGGGTATCGATGAGCAGTTCTTC.

About this clone: The junction differs from germline at one of its ends, possibly a read error. The chain couples TRBV19 to TRBJ2-3; 7 nucleotides line up with TRBD1. Germline-derived CDR1 and CDR2 are LNHDA and SQIVND (reference sequence). This CDR3 is 13 amino acids long. CDR3 in DNA: TGTGCCAGTAAAATACAGGGGTCAGATACCCAGTATTTT. Amino acid sequence: CASKIQGSDTQYF.

The chain recombines TRBV5-1 with TRBJ2-7; D may be TRBD1 (5 bases). V was cut by 5 bases and J by 1 base, with 7 bases left in between. This CDR3 has 12 amino acids. Germline V gives CDR1 SGHRS, CDR2 YFSETQ. The CDR3 region has the DNA TGCGCCAGCAGTGCAGGGTCCTACGAGCAGTACTTC. Its protein is CASSAGSYEQYF.

The chain combines TRBV19 with TRBJ1-3, with D uncertain. The CDR3 loop spans 15 amino acids. Trimming shortened V by 6 bases and J by 0 bases, and 12 bases separated the two germline ends. Germline values: CDR1 LNHDA, CDR2 SQIVND (reference sequence). The CDR3 spells CASRRPGSSGNTIYF. In DNA, the CDR3 is TGTGCCAGTAGGCGACCAGGCTCCTCTGGAAACACCATATATTTT.

In nucleotides, the CDR3 is TGTGCCAGCAGCCGGGGAGGGGCAACTAATGAAAAACTGTTTTTT. Encoded protein: CASSRGGATNEKLFF. This chain connects TRBV7-9 to TRBJ1-4, with a possible D match to TRBD1 (5 bases). Germline values: CDR1 SEHNR, CDR2 FQNEAQ (reference sequence). The V end lost 5 bases, the J end lost 0 bases, and 10 bases lay between the germline ends. The CDR3 loop spans 15 amino acids.

The chain joins TRBV11-2 to TRBJ2-5; 15 bases match TRBD2. The V segment lost 1 base and the J segment 4 bases; nucleotides outside the gene matches: 7. There are 18 residues in the CDR3. In germline, CDR1 is SGHAT, CDR2 FQNNGV. For the CDR3, the DNA is TGTGCCAGCAGCTTAGGACGGACTAGCGGGGGGGCGTCAGAGACCCAGTACTTC. Its translation is CASSLGRTSGGASETQYF.

The chain uses TRBV5-6 and TRBJ1-6; no clear D gene. Germline CDR1 reads SGHDT; CDR2 reads YYEEEE. The CDR3 has 13 residues. V gave up 4 bases and J gave up 7 bases, with 9 bases separating them. The CDR3 loop is CASSPRRNSPLHF. The CDR3 DNA is TGTGCCAGCAGCCCCAGGAGGAATTCACCCCTCCACTTT.

This rearrangement joins TRBV19 to TRBJ1-2; TRBD1 agrees at 7 bases. CDR1 and CDR2 (germline): LNHDA, SQIVND (reference sequence). The CDR3 runs 15 residues. Trimming at V came to 5 bases and at J to 6 bases, leaving 12 bases not matched to a gene. CDR3 nucleotides: TGTGCCAGTAGTTTCCTTTTTGACAGGGAGGATGGCTACACCTTC. Its translation: CASSFLFDREDGYTF.

The V and J genes are TRBV7-9 and TRBJ1-4; D remains unclear. The V end lost 5 bases, the J end lost 8 bases, and 18 bases lay between the germline ends. In germline, CDR1 is SEHNR, CDR2 FQNEAQ (reference sequence). The CDR3 contains 15 residues. The CDR3, as DNA: TGTGCCAGCAGCAAGATTCGGAGGGAAGGAGAAAAACTGTTTTTT. This gives the protein CASSKIRREGEKLFF.

This clone turned up a few times. The rearrangement links TRBV29-1 to TRBJ1-5; the D is unclear. The germline V gene encodes CDR1 SQVTM and CDR2 ANQGSEA. This CDR3 has 12 residues. Between the trimmed V and J ends, which lost 4 bases and 0 bases, there was a span of 4 bases. In nucleotides, the CDR3 is TGCAGCGTTGCCTATAGCAATCAGCCCCAGCATTTT. This encodes CSVAYSNQPQHF.

The chain combines TRBV18 with TRBJ2-5, with 12 bases aligning to TRBD2. This CDR3 comprises 15 residues. Trimming cost V 5 bases and J 7 bases; bases outside gene matches: 8. The germline CDR1 and CDR2 sequences are KGHSH and LQKENI. The DNA of the CDR3 is TGTGCCAGCTCAGCACTAGCGGGAGGCTTCCCGACCCAGTACTTC. Amino acid sequence: CASSALAGGFPTQYF.

This clone turned up a few times. The chain joins TRBV9 to TRBJ1-1; TRBD1 is a possible D gene (6 bases). V shed 2 bases and J shed 5 bases, with 16 bases lying between them. The CDR3 spans 15 residues. The germline gives CDR1 SGDLS, CDR2 YYNGEE. The CDR3 protein is CASSVSSGEGTEAFF. In DNA form, the CDR3 reads TGTGCCAGCAGCGTGAGTTCAGGGGAAGGTACTGAAGCTTTCTTT. The entire variable domain, with the rest obtained from reference TRBV9 and TRBJ1-1, is as follows: DSGVTQTPKHLITATGQRVTLRCSPRSGDLSVYWYQQSLDQGLQFLIQYYNGEERAKGNILERFSAQQFPDLHSELNLSSLELGDSALYFCASSVSSGEGTEAFFGQGTRLTVV.

The chain joins TRBV3-1 (or the pseudogene TRBV3-2) to TRBJ1-1, with 7 nucleotides matching TRBD1. The V and J ends lost 6 bases and 4 bases, in that order; junction bases with no gene match: 5. This CDR3 is built from 13 residues. The germline gives CDR1 LGHDT, CDR2 YNNKEL (reference sequence). CDR3: CASRGGAVTEAFF. The CDR3 DNA is TGTGCCAGCAGAGGGGGCGCGGTCACTGAAGCTTTCTTT.

V and J are TRBV30 and TRBJ2-5; a weak D match, TRBD1 (6 bases). Germline CDR1 and CDR2: GTSNPN and SVGIG (reference sequence). There are 13 residues in the CDR3. Between the trimmed V and J ends, which lost 3 bases and 5 bases, there was a span of 13 bases. The CDR3 sequence is CAWRRRQGETQYF. Written as DNA, the CDR3 is TGTGCCTGGAGAAGGAGGCAGGGGGAGACCCAGTACTTC.

The CDR3 nucleotides read TGTGCCAGCAGTGAATTAGGGGGCGCGGAGCCTGAAAAACTGTTTTTT. Amino acid sequence: CASSELGGAEPEKLFF. The chain has TRBV25-1 and TRBJ1-4; 7 bases match TRBD1. The CDR3 totals 16 residues. The V and J ends lost 1 base and 7 bases, in that order; junction bases with no gene match: 9. The germline V gene has CDR1 MGHDK and CDR2 SYGVNS.

The rearrangement links TRBV10-3 to TRBJ1-3, with 9 positions matching TRBD1. The ends lost 6 bases at V and 8 bases at J; junction bases unmatched: 8. The CDR3 totals 14 residues. Germline V gene sequence: CDR1 ENHRY, CDR2 SYGVKD. DNA of the CDR3: TGTGCCATCAGAAGGGACAGGGCGTCGGACACCATATATTTT. Its protein is CAIRRDRASDTIYF.